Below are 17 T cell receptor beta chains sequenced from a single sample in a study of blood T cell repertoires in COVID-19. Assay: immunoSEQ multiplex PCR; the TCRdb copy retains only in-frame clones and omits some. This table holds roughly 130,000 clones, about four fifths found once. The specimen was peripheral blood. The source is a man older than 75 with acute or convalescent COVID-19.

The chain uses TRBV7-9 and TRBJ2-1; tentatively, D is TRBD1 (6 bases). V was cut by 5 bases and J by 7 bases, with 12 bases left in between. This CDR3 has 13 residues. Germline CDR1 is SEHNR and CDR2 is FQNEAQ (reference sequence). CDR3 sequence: CASSLTGINEQFF. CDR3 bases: TGTGCCAGCAGCCTAACAGGGATTAATGAGCAGTTCTTC.

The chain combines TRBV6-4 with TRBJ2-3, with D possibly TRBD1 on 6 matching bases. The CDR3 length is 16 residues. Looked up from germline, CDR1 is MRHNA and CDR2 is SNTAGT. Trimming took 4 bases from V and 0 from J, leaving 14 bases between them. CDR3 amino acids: CASSVGTPSSTDTQYF. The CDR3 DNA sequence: TGTGCCAGCAGTGTCGGGACACCATCTAGCACAGATACGCAGTATTTT.

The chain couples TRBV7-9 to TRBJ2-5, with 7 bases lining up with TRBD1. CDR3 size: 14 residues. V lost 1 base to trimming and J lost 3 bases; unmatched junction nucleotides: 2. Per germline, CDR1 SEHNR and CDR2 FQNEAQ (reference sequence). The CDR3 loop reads CASSLETGEETQYF. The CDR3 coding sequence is TGTGCCAGCAGCTTAGAAACAGGGGAAGAGACCCAGTACTTC.

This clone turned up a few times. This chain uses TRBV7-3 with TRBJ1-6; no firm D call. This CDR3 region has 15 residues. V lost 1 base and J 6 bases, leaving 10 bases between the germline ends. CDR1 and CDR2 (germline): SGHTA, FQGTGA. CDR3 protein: CASSLMGSPNSPLHF. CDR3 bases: TGTGCCAGCAGCTTAATGGGCTCGCCTAATTCACCCCTCCACTTT.

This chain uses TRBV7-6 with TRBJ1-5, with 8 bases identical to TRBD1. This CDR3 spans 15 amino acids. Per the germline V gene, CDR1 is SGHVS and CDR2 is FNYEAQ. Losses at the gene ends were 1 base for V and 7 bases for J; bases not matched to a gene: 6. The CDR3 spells CASSLGAGGVQPQHF. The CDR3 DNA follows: TGTGCCAGCAGCTTAGGGGCAGGGGGCGTGCAGCCCCAGCATTTT.

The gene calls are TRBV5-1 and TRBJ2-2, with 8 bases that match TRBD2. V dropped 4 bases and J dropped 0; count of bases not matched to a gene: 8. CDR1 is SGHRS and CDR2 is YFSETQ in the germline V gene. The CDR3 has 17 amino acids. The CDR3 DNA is TGCGCCAGCAGCGCTCGGGAGGGCGGGGCGAACACCGGGGAGCTGTTTTTT. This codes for CASSAREGGANTGELFF.

The CDR3 sequence: CASSLAGADPSNEKLFF. CDR3 nucleotides: TGTGCCAGCAGCTTGGCAGGAGCGGATCCCTCTAATGAAAAACTGTTTTTT. This chain links TRBV5-5 with TRBJ1-4; no clear D gene. The CDR3 is 17 residues long. Germline V gene data show CDR1 as SGHKS and CDR2 as YYEKEE (reference sequence). Trimming stripped 0 bases from V and 3 bases from J, with 15 bases between. Variable domain in full (rest from reference TRBV5-5 and TRBJ1-4): DAGVTQSPTHLIKTRGQQVTLRCSPISGHKSVSWYQQVLGQGPQFIFQYYEKEERGRGNFPDRFSARQFPNYSSELNVNALLLGDSALYLCASSLAGADPSNEKLFFGSGTQLSVL.

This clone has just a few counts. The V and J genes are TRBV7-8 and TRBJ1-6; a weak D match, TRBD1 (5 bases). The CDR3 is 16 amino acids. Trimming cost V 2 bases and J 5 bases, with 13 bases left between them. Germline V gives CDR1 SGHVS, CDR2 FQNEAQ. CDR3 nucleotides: TGTGCCAGCAGCTTATCGGCAGGGCTTGATAATTCACCCCTCCACTTT. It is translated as CASSLSAGLDNSPLHF.

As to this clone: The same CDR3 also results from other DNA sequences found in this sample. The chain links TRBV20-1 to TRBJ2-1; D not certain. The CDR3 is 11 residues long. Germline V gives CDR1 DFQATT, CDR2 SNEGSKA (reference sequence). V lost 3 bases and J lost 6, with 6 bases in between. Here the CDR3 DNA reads TGCAGTGCTAGTCTGGCCAATGAGCAGTTCTTC. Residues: CSASLANEQFF.

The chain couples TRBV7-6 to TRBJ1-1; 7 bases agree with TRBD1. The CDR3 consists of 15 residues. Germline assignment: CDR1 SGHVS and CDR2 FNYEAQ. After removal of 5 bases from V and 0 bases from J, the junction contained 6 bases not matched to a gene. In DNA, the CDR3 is TGTGCCAGCAGCACCCGACAGGGAATGAACACTGAAGCTTTCTTT. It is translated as CASSTRQGMNTEAFF.

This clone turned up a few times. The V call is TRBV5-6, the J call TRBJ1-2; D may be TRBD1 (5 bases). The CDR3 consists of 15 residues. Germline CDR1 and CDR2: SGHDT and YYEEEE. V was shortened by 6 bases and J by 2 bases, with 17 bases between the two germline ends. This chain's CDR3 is CASIPGVDLNYGYTF. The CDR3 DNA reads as TGTGCCAGCATCCCGGGGGTCGACCTAAACTATGGCTACACCTTC. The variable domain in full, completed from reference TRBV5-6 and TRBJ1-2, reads DAGVTQSPTHLIKTRGQQVTLRCSPKSGHDTVSWYQQALGQGPQFIFQYYEEEERQRGNFPDRFSGHQFPNYSSELNVNALLLGDSALYLCASIPGVDLNYGYTFGSGTRLTVV.

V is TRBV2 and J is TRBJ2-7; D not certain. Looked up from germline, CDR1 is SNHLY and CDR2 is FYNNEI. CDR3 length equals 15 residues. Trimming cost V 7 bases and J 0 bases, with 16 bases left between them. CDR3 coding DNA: TGTGCCAGCACCTCCGACGGCGGTATCTCCTACGAGCAGTACTTC. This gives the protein CASTSDGGISYEQYF.

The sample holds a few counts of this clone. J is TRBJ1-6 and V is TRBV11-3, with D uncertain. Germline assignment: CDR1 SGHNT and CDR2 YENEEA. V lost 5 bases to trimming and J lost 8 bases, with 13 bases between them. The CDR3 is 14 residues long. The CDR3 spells CASSPREGDSPLHF. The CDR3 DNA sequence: TGTGCCAGCAGCCCGCGGGAGGGTGATTCACCCCTCCACTTT.

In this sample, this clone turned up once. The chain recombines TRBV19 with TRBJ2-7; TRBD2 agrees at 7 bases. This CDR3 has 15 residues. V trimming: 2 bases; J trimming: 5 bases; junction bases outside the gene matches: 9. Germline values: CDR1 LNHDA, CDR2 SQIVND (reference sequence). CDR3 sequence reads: CASSIPSGGRDEQYF. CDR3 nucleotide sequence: TGTGCCAGTAGTATACCCTCCGGGGGGAGGGACGAGCAGTACTTC.

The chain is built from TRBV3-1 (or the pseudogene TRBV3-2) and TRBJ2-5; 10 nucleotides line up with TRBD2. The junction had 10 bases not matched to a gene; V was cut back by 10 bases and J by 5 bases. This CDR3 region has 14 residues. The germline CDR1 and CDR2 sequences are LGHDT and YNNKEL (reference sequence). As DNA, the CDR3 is TGTGCCACCCGGTCGGAACTAGCGGGGGAGACCCAGTACTTC. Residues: CATRSELAGETQYF.

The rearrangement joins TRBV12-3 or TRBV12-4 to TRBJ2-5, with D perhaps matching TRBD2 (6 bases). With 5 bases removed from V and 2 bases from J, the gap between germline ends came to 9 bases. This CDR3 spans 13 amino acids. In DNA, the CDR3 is TGTGCCAGCAGTCCAGGGAGGCAAGAGACCCAGTACTTC. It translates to CASSPGRQETQYF.

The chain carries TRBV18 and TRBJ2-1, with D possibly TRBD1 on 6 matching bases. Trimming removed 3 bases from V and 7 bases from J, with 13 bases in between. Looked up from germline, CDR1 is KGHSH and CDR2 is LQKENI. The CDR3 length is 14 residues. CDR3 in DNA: TGTGCCAGCTCACCTACGACAGGTTGGAATGAGCAGTTCTTC. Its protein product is CASSPTTGWNEQFF.